These 32 T cell receptor beta chains were all obtained from the same sample, sequenced in a study of T cell responses to AZD1222 COVID-19 vaccine. TCRdb's table, derived via immunoSEQ multiplex PCR, lists solely in-frame clones and lacks some. The sample carries some 95,000 clones, roughly 86% recorded once. Sequenced material: peripheral blood, taken on day 0 of MenACWY control vaccination. These receptors were collected from an adult in good health.

This clone was detected only a few times. The rearrangement joins TRBV7-6 to TRBJ2-7; maybe TRBD2 (6 bases). The CDR3 has 14 amino acids. The V gene's germline CDR1 is SGHVS and CDR2 FNYEAQ. V was cut by 0 bases and J by 2 bases, with 8 bases left in between. As DNA, the CDR3 is TGTGCCAGCAGCTTAGCGGAGGGTCCCTACGAGCAGTACTTC. Its translation: CASSLAEGPYEQYF. The full variable domain, rest sourced from reference TRBV7-6 and TRBJ2-7, is GAGVSQSPRYKVTKRGQDVALRCDPISGHVSLYWYRQALGQGPEFLTYFNYEAQQDKSGLPNDRFSAERPEGSISTLTIQRTEQRDSAMYRCASSLAEGPYEQYFGPGTRLTVT.

The chain has TRBV10-3 and TRBJ2-1; 12 bases map to TRBD2. The trim removed 4 bases at V and 6 bases at J, leaving 13 bases unmatched. The germline V gene has CDR1 ENHRY and CDR2 SYGVKD. This CDR3 is 18 amino acids long. For the CDR3, the DNA is TGTGCCATCAGTGGACGGGCTAGCGGGGGGGCCGACCTCAATGAGCAGTTCTTC. It is translated as CAISGRASGGADLNEQFF.

The chain recombines TRBV11-3 with TRBJ1-2; 9 positions agree with TRBD1. Germline V CDR1 and CDR2: SGHNT, YENEEA. V lost 0 bases, J lost 6 bases, and 20 bases stayed unmatched. This CDR3 spans 20 amino acids. The CDR3 nucleotides read TGTGCCAGCAGCTTAGATCTAAACTTGGGACCCGGGACAGGGATGCATGGCTACACCTTC. It translates to CASSLDLNLGPGTGMHGYTF.

V gene TRBV5-6 combines with J gene TRBJ1-2; a weak D match, TRBD1 (5 bases). V was trimmed by 0 bases and J by 1 base, leaving 10 bases between them. The V gene's germline CDR1 is SGHDT and CDR2 YYEEEE. The CDR3 covers 15 residues. CDR3 sequence: CASSLGGTYNYGYTF. CDR3 DNA sequence: TGTGCCAGCAGCTTGGGGGGGACTTATAACTATGGCTACACCTTC.

The chain recombines TRBV21-1 with TRBJ1-3. TRBV21-1 is deemed a pseudogene. This CDR3 is built from 15 residues. The CDR3 DNA reads as TGTGCCAGCAGCAATGCGACGGACTGGGGAAACACCATATATTTT. Translation: CASSNATDWGNTIYF.

V usage is TRBV14 and J usage is TRBJ2-1; D unclear. The CDR3 spans 13 residues. Germline V gene sequence: CDR1 SGHDN, CDR2 FVKESK. Trimming pared 1 base from V and 7 bases from J, leaving 8 bases between. Here the CDR3 reads CASSQGSVNEQFF. Written as DNA, the CDR3 is TGTGCCAGCAGCCAAGGGTCGGTAAATGAGCAGTTCTTC. Full variable domain (rest looked up from reference TRBV14 and TRBJ2-1): EAGVTQFPSHSVIEKGQTVTLRCDPISGHDNLYWYRRVMGKEIKFLLHFVKESKQDESGMPNNRFLAERTGGTYSTLKVQPAELEDSGVYFCASSQGSVNEQFFGPGTRLTVL.

The chain carries TRBV6-2 or TRBV6-3 and TRBJ1-5, with a tentative D call TRBD1 (5 bases). V lost 1 base and J lost 0, with 10 bases in between. Germline assignment: CDR1 MNHEY and CDR2 SVGEGT. This CDR3 has 16 residues. CDR3 loop: CASSYFGQTSNQPQHF. CDR3 DNA: TGTGCCAGCAGTTACTTCGGACAAACTAGCAATCAGCCCCAGCATTTT.

The gene calls are TRBV4-1 and TRBJ1-1; the D is unclear. This CDR3 has 15 residues. Germline V gene sequence: CDR1 MGHRA, CDR2 YSYEKL. V shed 1 base and J shed 1 base, with 10 bases lying between them. The CDR3 coding sequence is TGCGCCAGCAGCCAAGGCGGCAGAGAGAACACTGAAGCTTTCTTT. Its translation: CASSQGGRENTEAFF.

The CDR3 loop reads CASSIDSGQVNGYTF. In DNA, the CDR3 is TGTGCCAGTAGTATAGATTCCGGACAGGTGAATGGCTACACCTTC. The chain links TRBV19 to TRBJ1-2, with 7 bases aligning to TRBD1. The germline V gene has CDR1 LNHDA and CDR2 SQIVND (reference sequence). The ends lost 0 bases at V and 6 bases at J; junction bases unmatched: 7. The CDR3 has 15 residues.

This sequence joins TRBV19 and TRBJ2-7, with 8 bases aligning to TRBD1. Looked up from germline, CDR1 is LNHDA and CDR2 is SQIVND (reference sequence). Trimming at V came to 7 bases and at J to 2 bases, leaving 10 bases not matched to a gene. CDR3 size: 15 residues. CDR3 nucleotide sequence: TGTGCCAGTACCAACCGGGACAGGCCTACCTACGAGCAGTACTTC. This codes for CASTNRDRPTYEQYF.

This sequence joins TRBV7-8 and TRBJ2-7; 11 positions agree with TRBD2. CDR1 is SGHVS and CDR2 is FQNEAQ in the germline V gene. The CDR3 has 14 amino acids. The V gene end was trimmed by 5 bases and the J gene end by 4 bases; junction bases not matched to a gene: 4. This chain's CDR3 is CASSITSGGYEQYF. The CDR3 nucleotides read TGTGCCAGCAGCATTACTAGCGGGGGATACGAGCAGTACTTC. Full variable domain (outside the CDR3, taken from reference TRBV7-8 and TRBJ2-7): GAGVSQSPRYKVAKRGQDVALRCDPISGHVSLFWYQQALGQGPEFLTYFQNEAQLDKSGLPSDRFFAERPEGSVSTLKIQRTQQEDSAVYLCASSITSGGYEQYFGPGTRLTVT.

The chain recombines TRBV25-1 with TRBJ2-7; D is possibly TRBD2 (5 bases). Trimming removed 8 bases from V and 6 bases from J, with 17 bases in between. The CDR3 extends over 13 amino acids. Per germline, CDR1 MGHDK and CDR2 SYGVNS. The CDR3 region has the DNA TGTGCCAGCCGGCTGAGGGATTATCTCGAGCAGTACTTC. Its protein is CASRLRDYLEQYF.

This chain links TRBV2 with TRBJ2-7; 8 nucleotides match TRBD1. CDR1 and CDR2 (germline): SNHLY, FYNNEI. The CDR3 runs to 14 residues. V lost 7 bases to trimming and J lost 2 bases; unmatched junction nucleotides: 7. CDR3 coding DNA: TGTGCCAGCACGCCGGACAGGGAGCCCTACGAGCAGTACTTC. It translates to CASTPDREPYEQYF.

The chain employs TRBV5-6 and TRBJ1-2, with D tentatively TRBD1 (5 bases). The germline V and J ends were trimmed by 2 bases and 4 bases, with 9 bases remaining between them. Germline V gene data show CDR1 as SGHDT and CDR2 as YYEEEE. CDR3 length: 13 amino acids. CDR3 sequence (DNA): TGTGCCAGCAGCTTAGGGACTCTCTATGGCTACACCTTC. Protein: CASSLGTLYGYTF.

V is TRBV30 and J is TRBJ2-7, with 9 bases lining up with TRBD1. This CDR3 has 13 amino acids. J lost 2 bases, V lost 5 bases, and 4 bases had no gene match. CDR1 is GTSNPN and CDR2 is SVGIG in the germline V gene (reference sequence). CDR3 sequence: CAWATGGPYEQYF. In DNA form, the CDR3 reads TGTGCCTGGGCGACAGGGGGGCCCTACGAGCAGTACTTC.

The chain uses TRBV4-3 and TRBJ2-1; 9 nucleotides match TRBD1. Germline V gene lookup returns CDR1 LGHNA and CDR2 YSLEER. Unmatched junction bases numbered 3, after V lost 3 bases and J lost 0 bases. This CDR3 contains 16 residues. Written as DNA, the CDR3 is TGCGCCAGCAGCCAGGGACAGGGTAGCTCCTACAATGAGCAGTTCTTC. This codes for CASSQGQGSSYNEQFF.

This clone has just one count. CDR3 protein: CASSATGGQETQYF. CDR3 coding DNA: TGTGCCAGCAGTGCGACAGGGGGACAAGAGACCCAGTACTTC. V usage is TRBV28 and J usage is TRBJ2-5; 9 bases fit TRBD1. The trim removed 5 bases at V and 2 bases at J, leaving 3 bases unmatched. The germline gives CDR1 MDHEN, CDR2 SYDVKM. The CDR3 sequence is 14 residues long.

Concerning this clone: Other DNA sequences in the sample encode the same CDR3. The chain couples TRBV18 to TRBJ1-6, with a weak D call TRBD1 (5 bases). The V and J ends lost 3 bases and 7 bases respectively, with 10 bases between them. From germline, CDR1 is KGHSH and CDR2 LQKENI. The CDR3 has 14 residues. As DNA, the CDR3 is TGTGCCAGCTCACCTGGCCAGGGCAATTCACCCCTCCACTTT. Translation: CASSPGQGNSPLHF.

The CDR3 sequence: CASIPTSSYNEQFF. The CDR3 DNA follows: TGTGCCAGCATCCCGACAAGCTCCTACAATGAGCAGTTCTTC. V usage is TRBV7-2 and J usage is TRBJ2-1; no clear D. Germline V gene sequence: CDR1 SGHTA, CDR2 FQGNSA. Trimming took off 7 bases at V and 0 bases at J, with 10 bases between the two ends. This CDR3 spans 14 amino acids.

The chain links TRBV7-2 to TRBJ1-5; D unresolved. This CDR3 has 15 amino acids. The V gene's germline CDR1 is SGHTA and CDR2 FQGNSA. V was trimmed by 6 bases and J by 0 bases, leaving 12 bases between them. The CDR3 DNA follows: TGTGCCAGCAGTCCGGACGGAAATAGCAATCAGCCCCAGCATTTT. It translates to CASSPDGNSNQPQHF.

The V gene is TRBV12-3 or TRBV12-4, the J gene TRBJ1-1, with 7 nucleotides matching TRBD1. The ends lost 5 bases at V and 4 bases at J; junction bases unmatched: 1. The CDR3 is 12 amino acids. The CDR3 nucleotides are TGTGCCAGCAGTAACAGGGGCACTGAAGCTTTCTTT. Its protein product is CASSNRGTEAFF.

This chain uses TRBV15 with TRBJ1-2, with a possible D match to TRBD1 (6 bases). Trimming cost V 0 bases and J 5 bases, with 13 bases left between them. This CDR3 is built from 15 residues. The germline V gene encodes CDR1 LNHNV and CDR2 YYDKDF (reference sequence). DNA of the CDR3: TGTGCCACCAGCAGAGATTTGGGCAGGGGTTATGGCTACACCTTC. Its protein is CATSRDLGRGYGYTF.

This clone was detected a few times. This rearrangement joins TRBV6-5 to TRBJ1-1; D remains ambiguous. The V and J ends lost 7 bases and 5 bases respectively, with 11 bases between them. Germline values: CDR1 MNHEY, CDR2 SVGAGI. The CDR3 is 12 amino acids. DNA of the CDR3: TGTGCCAGCATCGATCCGGGGACTGAAGCTTTCTTT. Translating it yields CASIDPGTEAFF.

J is TRBJ1-1 and V is TRBV19; D gene unclear. With 8 bases removed from V and 2 bases from J, the gap between germline ends came to 3 bases. Germline V CDR1 and CDR2: LNHDA, SQIVND (reference sequence). The CDR3 loop spans 10 amino acids. DNA for the CDR3: TGTGCCAGTTCCAACACTGAAGCTTTCTTT. Its protein is CASSNTEAFF.

The V and J genes are TRBV2 and TRBJ1-6, with 9 nucleotides matching TRBD1. There are 14 residues in the CDR3. Germline lookup yields CDR1 SNHLY and CDR2 FYNNEI. V shed 9 bases and J 5 bases; nucleotides not matched to a gene: 5. The CDR3 protein is CARKDRGNNSPLHF. The CDR3 bases are TGTGCCAGAAAGGACAGGGGAAATAATTCACCCCTCCACTTT.

This clone was observed once. This chain uses TRBV20-1 with TRBJ1-2; D gene ambiguous. The CDR3 contains 9 residues. V was clipped by 3 bases and J by 7 bases, with 3 bases between them. Germline CDR1 DFQATT, CDR2 SNEGSKA (reference sequence). The CDR3 bases are TGCAGTGCTAGCGGTGGCTACACCTTC. Translation gives CSASGGYTF.

This clone has a single count. The chain couples TRBV7-9 to TRBJ1-2, with D hard to call. CDR1 and CDR2 (germline): SEHNR, FQNEAQ (reference sequence). Trimming shortened V by 3 bases and J by 3 bases, and 14 bases separated the two germline ends. This CDR3 spans 15 amino acids. The CDR3 DNA is TGTGCCAGCAGCTTTCAGGCGGTCCGAGACTATGGCTACACCTTC. It yields the protein CASSFQAVRDYGYTF.

The chain recombines TRBV7-3 with TRBJ2-3, with TRBD2 matching 9 bases. The CDR3 totals 15 residues. After removal of 2 bases from V and 2 bases from J, the junction contained 2 bases not matched to a gene. Germline V gene lookup returns CDR1 SGHTA and CDR2 FQGTGA. CDR3: CASSLVAGDTDTQYF. The CDR3 DNA is TGTGCCAGCAGCTTAGTAGCGGGGGACACAGATACGCAGTATTTT.

The chain recombines TRBV5-4 with TRBJ1-6; D possibly corresponds to TRBD1 (5 bases). Trimming removed 0 bases at V and 9 bases at J, with 19 bases between. CDR3 length: 17 amino acids. Per the germline V gene, CDR1 is SGHNT and CDR2 is YYREEE (reference sequence). In DNA form, the CDR3 reads TGTGCCAGCAGCTTGGGGGCCCTGGGGGGTTCTGTTTCACCCCTCCACTTT. Its protein product is CASSLGALGGSVSPLHF.

This rearrangement joins TRBV28 to TRBJ1-5, with D possibly being TRBD1 (6 bases). Germline lookup yields CDR1 MDHEN and CDR2 SYDVKM. This CDR3 has 15 residues. V dropped 6 bases and J dropped 0 bases, with 12 bases sitting between them. In DNA, the CDR3 is TGTGCCAGCAGACGGGACATTTATAGCAATCAGCCCCAGCATTTT. It is translated as CASRRDIYSNQPQHF.

This clone has a single count. V usage is TRBV7-2 and J usage is TRBJ1-6; the D gene is possibly TRBD1 (6 bases). Trimming stripped 1 base from V and 0 bases from J, with 10 bases between. The CDR3 is made up of 17 amino acids. Germline CDR1 is SGHTA and CDR2 is FQGNSA. The CDR3 DNA is TGTGCCAGCAGCTTAGGGCAGGGGAGCTCCTATAATTCACCCCTCCACTTT. Its protein is CASSLGQGSSYNSPLHF.

This clone was picked up one time. The V call is TRBV12-3 or TRBV12-4, the J call TRBJ1-5; D is unresolved. The V gene lost 2 bases and the J gene lost 11 bases, with 10 bases spanning the gap. This CDR3 is built from 12 residues. CDR3 sequence (DNA): TGTGCCAGCAGTTTACCCCCTGGGGCCCAGCATTTT. Translated, it gives CASSLPPGAQHF.